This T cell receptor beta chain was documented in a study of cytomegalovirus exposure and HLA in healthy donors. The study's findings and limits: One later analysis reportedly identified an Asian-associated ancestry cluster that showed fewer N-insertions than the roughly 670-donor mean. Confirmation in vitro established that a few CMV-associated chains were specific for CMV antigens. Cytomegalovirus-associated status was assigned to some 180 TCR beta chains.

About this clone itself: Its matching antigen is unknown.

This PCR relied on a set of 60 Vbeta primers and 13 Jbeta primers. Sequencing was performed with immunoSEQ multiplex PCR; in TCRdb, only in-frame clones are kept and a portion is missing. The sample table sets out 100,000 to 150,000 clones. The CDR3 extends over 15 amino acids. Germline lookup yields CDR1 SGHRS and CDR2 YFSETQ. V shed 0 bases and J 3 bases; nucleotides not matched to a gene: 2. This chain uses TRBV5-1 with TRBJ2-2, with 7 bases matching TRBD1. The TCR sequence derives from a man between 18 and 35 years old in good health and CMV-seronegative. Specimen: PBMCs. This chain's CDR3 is CASSLVQGDTGELFF. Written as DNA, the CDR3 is TGCGCCAGCAGCTTGGTGCAGGGGGACACCGGGGAGCTGTTTTTT.